This note documents a single T cell receptor beta chain sequence. Its specificity is unknown. This CDR3 spans 15 amino acids. Germline-derived CDR1 and CDR2 are SGHVS and FQNEAQ. V lost 2 bases, J lost 10 bases, and 9 bases stayed unmatched. Researchers took RNA transcripts and amplified the TCR beta CDR3 regions from them. TCR CDR3 regions were first amplified by RT-PCR with HTBI primers. TCRdb redid the calling of the multiplex PCR reads with MiXCR, one entry per CDR3 protein. This table has 330,000 or so distinct CDR3 sequences, roughly 20% appearing once. This record comes from a study of T cells in Graves' hyperthyroidism and ophthalmopathy. General study results and limits: By a 13 V-J model, ophthalmopathy was set apart from stable hyperthyroidism.

The source is a woman aged 40-49 years with Graves' ophthalmopathy. The material sequenced was blood. The chain carries TRBV7-8 and TRBJ1-1; TRBD1 agrees at 11 bases. The CDR3 loop reads CASSLSHPGTGGAFF. Here the CDR3 DNA reads TGTGCCAGCAGCTTATCTCACCCCGGGACAGGGGGAGCTTTCTTT.